Sequencing of this TCR beta chain was carried out in a study of blood T cells in healthy people across ages. Study results and limitations: Among T cells, TCR beta diversity per million cells dropped roughly linearly as age rose.

With a J-beta primer mix and a sample-barcoded 5' primer, a second PCR ran roughly 7 to 11 cycles. TCRdb fed the 5' RACE reads into MiXCR, producing one record per CDR3 protein. Of some 900,000 distinct CDR3 sequences listed, 45% to 50% are singletons. In its sample, this clonotype was seen once. Its specificity is not known. The CDR3 spans 17 residues. Trimming removed 6 bases from V and 3 bases from J, with 22 bases in between. Germline CDR1 is MNHNS and CDR2 is SASEGT. Material for sequencing was blood. The receptor comes from a man younger than 40 in good health. The chain has TRBV6-1 and TRBJ2-3, with D maybe TRBD2 (5 bases). This CDR3 is CASRPPPGFSATDTQYF. In DNA form, the CDR3 reads TGTGCCAGCAGGCCCCCCCCGGGGTTTAGCGCTACAGATACGCAGTATTTT.